This TCR beta chain came from a study of CD8+CD57+ T cells in acquired aplastic anemia. V was clipped by 2 bases and J by 15 bases; unmatched bases: 6. The CDR3 runs to 13 residues. CDR1 SGHTA and CDR2 FQGTGA come from the germline V gene. This clonotype was observed many times. Its specificity is unknown. General study points: Patients showed no significant difference from controls in CD8+ Simpson's diversity.

Genomic DNA templated the TCR beta VDJ and CDR3 profiling. MiXCR was run by TCRdb on the reads, yielding one entry per CDR3 protein. Of approximately 180,000 distinct CDR3 sequences in the sample, under 55% were seen once. CD8+CD57+ cell expansion, shown by flow cytometry, had occurred in the patients selected for sequencing. Patients were therapy-naive when their blood was sampled. Sequenced sample: sorted CD4+, CD8+, or CD8+CD57+ T cells (not recorded which) from PBMCs. V is TRBV7-3 and J is TRBJ2-3, with TRBD2 matching 12 bases. The clonotype was recovered from a human donor with aplastic anemia. CDR3 DNA: TGTGCCAGCAGCTTAGGATCTAGCGGGGGGGTTTATTTT. Amino acid sequence: CASSLGSSGGVYF.